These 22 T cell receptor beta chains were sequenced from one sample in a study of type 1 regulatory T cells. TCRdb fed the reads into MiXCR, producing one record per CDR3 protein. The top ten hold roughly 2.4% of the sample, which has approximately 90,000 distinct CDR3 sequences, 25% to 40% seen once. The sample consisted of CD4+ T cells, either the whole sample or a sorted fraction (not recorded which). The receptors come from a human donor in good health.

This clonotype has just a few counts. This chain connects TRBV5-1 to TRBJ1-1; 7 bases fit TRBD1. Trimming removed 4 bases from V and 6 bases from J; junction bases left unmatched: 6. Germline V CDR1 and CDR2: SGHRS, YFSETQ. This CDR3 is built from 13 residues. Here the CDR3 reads CASSRQGDAEAFF. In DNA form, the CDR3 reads TGCGCCAGCAGCCGGCAGGGGGACGCTGAAGCTTTCTTT.

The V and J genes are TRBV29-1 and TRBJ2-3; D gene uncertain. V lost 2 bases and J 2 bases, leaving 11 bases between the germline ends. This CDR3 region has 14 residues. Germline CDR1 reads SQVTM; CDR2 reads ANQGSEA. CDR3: CSVEQADITDTQYF. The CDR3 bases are TGCAGCGTTGAACAGGCGGATATCACAGATACGCAGTATTTT.

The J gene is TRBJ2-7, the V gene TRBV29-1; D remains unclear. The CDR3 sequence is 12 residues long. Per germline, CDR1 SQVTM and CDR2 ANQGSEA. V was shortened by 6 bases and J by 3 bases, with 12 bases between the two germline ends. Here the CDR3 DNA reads TGCAGCGTCTCTACAGCCCACTACGAGCAGTACTTC. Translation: CSVSTAHYEQYF.

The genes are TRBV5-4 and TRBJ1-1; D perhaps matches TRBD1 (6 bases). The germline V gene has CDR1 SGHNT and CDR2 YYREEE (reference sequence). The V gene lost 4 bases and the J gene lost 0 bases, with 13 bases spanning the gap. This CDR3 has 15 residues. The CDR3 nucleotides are TGTGCCAGCAGCCGGGGGGGCAGGATGAACACTGAAGCTTTCTTT. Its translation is CASSRGGRMNTEAFF.

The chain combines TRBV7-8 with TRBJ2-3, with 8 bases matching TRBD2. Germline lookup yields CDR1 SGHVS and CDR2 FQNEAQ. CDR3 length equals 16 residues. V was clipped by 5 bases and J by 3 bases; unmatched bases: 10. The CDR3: CASSPVRVAGTDTQYF. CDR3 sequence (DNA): TGTGCCAGCAGCCCCGTTCGGGTAGCGGGAACAGATACGCAGTATTTT.

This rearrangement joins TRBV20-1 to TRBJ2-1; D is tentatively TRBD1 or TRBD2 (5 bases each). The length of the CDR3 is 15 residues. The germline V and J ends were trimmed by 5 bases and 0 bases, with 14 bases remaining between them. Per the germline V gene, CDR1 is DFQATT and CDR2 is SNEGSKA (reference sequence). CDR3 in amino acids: CSALLPGSSYNEQFF. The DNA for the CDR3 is TGCAGTGCTTTATTACCAGGGAGCTCCTACAATGAGCAGTTCTTC.

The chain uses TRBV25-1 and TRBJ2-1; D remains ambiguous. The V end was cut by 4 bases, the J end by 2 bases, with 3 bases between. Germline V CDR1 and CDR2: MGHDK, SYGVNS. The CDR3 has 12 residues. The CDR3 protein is CASSGTYNEQFF. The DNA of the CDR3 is TGTGCCAGCAGTGGGACCTACAATGAGCAGTTCTTC.

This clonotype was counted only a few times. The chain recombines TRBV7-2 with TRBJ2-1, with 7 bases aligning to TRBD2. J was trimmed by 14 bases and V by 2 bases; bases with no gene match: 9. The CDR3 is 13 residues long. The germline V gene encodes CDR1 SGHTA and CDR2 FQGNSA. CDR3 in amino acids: CASSLRSAGVEFF. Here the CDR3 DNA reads TGTGCCAGCAGCTTAAGGTCTGCGGGGGTAGAGTTCTTC. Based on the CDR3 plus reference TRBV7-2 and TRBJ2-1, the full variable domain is GAGVSQSPSNKVTEKGKDVELRCDPISGHTALYWYRQSLGQGLEFLIYFQGNSAPDKSGLPSDRFSAERTGGSVSTLTIQRTQQEDSAVYLCASSLRSAGVEFFGPGTRLTVL.

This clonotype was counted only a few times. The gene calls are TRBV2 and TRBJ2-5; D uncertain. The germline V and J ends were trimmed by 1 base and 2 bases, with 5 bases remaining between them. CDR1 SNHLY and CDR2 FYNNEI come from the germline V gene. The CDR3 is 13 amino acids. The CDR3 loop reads CASSEGGQETQYF. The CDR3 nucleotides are TGTGCCAGCAGTGAAGGCGGACAAGAGACCCAGTACTTC.

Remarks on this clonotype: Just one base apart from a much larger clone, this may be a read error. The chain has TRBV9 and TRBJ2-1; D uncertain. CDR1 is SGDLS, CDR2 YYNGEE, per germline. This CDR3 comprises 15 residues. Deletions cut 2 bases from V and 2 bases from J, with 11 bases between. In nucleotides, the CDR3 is TGTGCCAGCAGCGTGGGGTATAGCACCTACAATGAGCAGTTCTTC. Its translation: CASSVGYSTYNEQFF. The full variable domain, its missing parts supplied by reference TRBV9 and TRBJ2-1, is DSGVTQTPKHLITATGQRVTLRCSPRSGDLSVYWYQQSLDQGLQFLIQYYNGEERAKGNILERFSAQQFPDLHSELNLSSLELGDSALYFCASSVGYSTYNEQFFGPGTRLTVL.

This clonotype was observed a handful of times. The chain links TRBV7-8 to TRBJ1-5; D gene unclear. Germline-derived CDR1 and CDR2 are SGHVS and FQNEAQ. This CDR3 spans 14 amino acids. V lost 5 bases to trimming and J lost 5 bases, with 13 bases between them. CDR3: CASSPKWADQPQHF. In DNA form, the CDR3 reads TGTGCCAGCAGCCCAAAGTGGGCGGATCAGCCCCAGCATTTT.

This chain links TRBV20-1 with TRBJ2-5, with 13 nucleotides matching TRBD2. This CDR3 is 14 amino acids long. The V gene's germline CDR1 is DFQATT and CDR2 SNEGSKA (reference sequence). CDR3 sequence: CRAGLAGAQETQYF. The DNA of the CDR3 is TGCAGAGCTGGACTAGCGGGAGCACAAGAGACCCAGTACTTC.

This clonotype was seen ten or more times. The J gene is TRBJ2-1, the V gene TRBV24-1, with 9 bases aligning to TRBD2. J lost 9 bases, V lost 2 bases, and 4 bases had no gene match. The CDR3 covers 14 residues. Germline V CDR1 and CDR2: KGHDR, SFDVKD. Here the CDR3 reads CATSDYKREAEQFF. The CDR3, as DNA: TGTGCCACCAGTGATTATAAGCGGGAGGCTGAGCAGTTCTTC.

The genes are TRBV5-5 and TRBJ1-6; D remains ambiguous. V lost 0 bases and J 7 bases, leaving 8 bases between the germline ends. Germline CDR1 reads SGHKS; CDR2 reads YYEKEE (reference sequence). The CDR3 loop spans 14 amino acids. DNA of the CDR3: TGTGCCAGCAGCTTGGGGAGGGCCAATTCACCCCTCCACTTT. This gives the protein CASSLGRANSPLHF.

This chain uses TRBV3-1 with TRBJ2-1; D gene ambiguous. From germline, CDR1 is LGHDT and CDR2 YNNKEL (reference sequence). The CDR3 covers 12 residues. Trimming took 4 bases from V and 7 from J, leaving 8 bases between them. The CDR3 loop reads CASSRQPNEQFF. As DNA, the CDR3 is TGTGCCAGCAGCCGTCAGCCTAATGAGCAGTTCTTC.

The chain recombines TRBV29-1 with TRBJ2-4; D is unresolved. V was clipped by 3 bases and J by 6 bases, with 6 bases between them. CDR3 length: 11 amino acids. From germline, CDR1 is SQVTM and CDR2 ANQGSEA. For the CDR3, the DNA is TGCAGCGTTGAGAATCTAAACATTCAGTACTTC. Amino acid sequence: CSVENLNIQYF. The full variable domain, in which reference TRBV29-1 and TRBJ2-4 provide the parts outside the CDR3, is SAVISQKPSRDICQRGTSLTIQCQVDSQVTMMFWYRQQPGQSLTLIATANQGSEATYESGFVIDKFPISRPNLTFSTLTVSNMSPEDSSIYLCSVENLNIQYFGAGTRLSVL.

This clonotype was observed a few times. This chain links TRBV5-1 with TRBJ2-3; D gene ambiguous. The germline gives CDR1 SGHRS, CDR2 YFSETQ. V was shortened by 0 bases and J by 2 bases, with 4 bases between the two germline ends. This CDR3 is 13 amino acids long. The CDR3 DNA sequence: TGCGCCAGCAGCTTGGCGCACACAGATACGCAGTATTTT. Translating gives CASSLAHTDTQYF.

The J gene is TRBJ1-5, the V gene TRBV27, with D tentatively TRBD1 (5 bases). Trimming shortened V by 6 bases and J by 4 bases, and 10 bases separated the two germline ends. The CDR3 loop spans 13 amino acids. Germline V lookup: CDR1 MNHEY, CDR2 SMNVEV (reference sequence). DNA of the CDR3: TGTGCCAGCAGGGGGCAGGAAAATCAGCCCCAGCATTTT. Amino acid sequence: CASRGQENQPQHF.

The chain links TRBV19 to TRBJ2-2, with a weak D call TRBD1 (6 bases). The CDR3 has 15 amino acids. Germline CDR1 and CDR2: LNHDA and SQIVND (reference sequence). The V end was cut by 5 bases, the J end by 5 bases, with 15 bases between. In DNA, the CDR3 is TGTGCCAGTAGTTCCACAGGGTTCCAAACCGGGGAGCTGTTTTTT. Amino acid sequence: CASSSTGFQTGELFF.

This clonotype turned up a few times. The CDR3 region has the DNA TGTGCCAGCAGTTACCCTATCGGTGTGACCAGCGGGAGTTACCACAATGAGCAGTTCTTC. As protein: CASSYPIGVTSGSYHNEQFF. The rearrangement uses TRBV6-6 and TRBJ2-1, with 8 bases lining up with TRBD2. V was clipped by 2 bases and J by 5 bases; unmatched bases: 20. The CDR3 covers 20 residues. Per the germline V gene, CDR1 is MNHNY and CDR2 is SVGAGI (reference sequence).

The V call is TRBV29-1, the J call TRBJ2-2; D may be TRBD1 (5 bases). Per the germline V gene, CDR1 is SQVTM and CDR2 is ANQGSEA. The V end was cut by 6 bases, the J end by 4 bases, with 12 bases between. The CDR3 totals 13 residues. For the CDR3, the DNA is TGCAGCGTATCAGGGTTGATCACCGGGGAGCTGTTTTTT. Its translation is CSVSGLITGELFF.

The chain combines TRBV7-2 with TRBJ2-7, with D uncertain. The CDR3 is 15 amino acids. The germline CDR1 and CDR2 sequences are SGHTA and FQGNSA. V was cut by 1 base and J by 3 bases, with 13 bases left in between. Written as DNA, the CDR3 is TGTGCCAGCAGCTTAGTTCGGGCCGGAGACTACGAGCAGTACTTC. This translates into CASSLVRAGDYEQYF.